This T cell receptor (beta chain) was retrieved from a study of kidney transplant recipient with SARS-CoV-2 infection. CDR1 and CDR2 from the germline V gene are SGHDN and FVKESK. Trimming removed 3 bases at V and 7 bases at J, with 7 bases between. The CDR3 runs to 13 residues. TCRdb ran MiXCR on the reads and lists one entry per CDR3 protein. Seen here are some 220,000 distinct CDR3 sequences, 29% observed once, and the top ten hold 7% to 8%. As regards this clonotype: Just one base apart from a much larger clone, this may be a read error.

This TCR was sampled from a young adult male patient who had COVID-19 and was a kidney transplant recipient. Some T cells may be transferred from the graft donor. Source: a blood sample, taken at baseline and on roughly day 110 from a kidney transplant recipient. The gene calls are TRBV14 and TRBJ1-6; D gene ambiguous. CDR3 DNA: TGTGCCAGCAGCCAGGGTTTGAATTCACCCCTCCACTTT. Protein: CASSQGLNSPLHF.